This TCR beta chain was found in a study of blood T cells in healthy people across ages. The sample holds many counts of this clonotype. The CDR3 contains 17 residues. Deletions cut 0 bases from V and 1 base from J, with 16 bases between. CDR1 and CDR2 from the germline V gene are SGHRS and YFSETQ. A second PCR of roughly 6 to 12 cycles used a sample-barcoded 5' primer and a J-beta primer mix. TCRdb re-derived calls from the 5' RACE reads in MiXCR, one entry per CDR3 protein. This table has more than 750,000 distinct CDR3 sequences, about 29% appearing once. The sample was also linked to a second study, of T cells of mothers and their children.

Material for sequencing was blood. The clonotype comes from a woman aged 40 to 49 in good health. The genes are TRBV5-1 and TRBJ1-1; a possible D gene is TRBD1 (5 bases). CDR3 nucleotides: TGCGCCAGCAGCTTGGGTGACAGCCCCTGGGGGAACACTGAAGCTTTCTTT. Translating it yields CASSLGDSPWGNTEAFF.